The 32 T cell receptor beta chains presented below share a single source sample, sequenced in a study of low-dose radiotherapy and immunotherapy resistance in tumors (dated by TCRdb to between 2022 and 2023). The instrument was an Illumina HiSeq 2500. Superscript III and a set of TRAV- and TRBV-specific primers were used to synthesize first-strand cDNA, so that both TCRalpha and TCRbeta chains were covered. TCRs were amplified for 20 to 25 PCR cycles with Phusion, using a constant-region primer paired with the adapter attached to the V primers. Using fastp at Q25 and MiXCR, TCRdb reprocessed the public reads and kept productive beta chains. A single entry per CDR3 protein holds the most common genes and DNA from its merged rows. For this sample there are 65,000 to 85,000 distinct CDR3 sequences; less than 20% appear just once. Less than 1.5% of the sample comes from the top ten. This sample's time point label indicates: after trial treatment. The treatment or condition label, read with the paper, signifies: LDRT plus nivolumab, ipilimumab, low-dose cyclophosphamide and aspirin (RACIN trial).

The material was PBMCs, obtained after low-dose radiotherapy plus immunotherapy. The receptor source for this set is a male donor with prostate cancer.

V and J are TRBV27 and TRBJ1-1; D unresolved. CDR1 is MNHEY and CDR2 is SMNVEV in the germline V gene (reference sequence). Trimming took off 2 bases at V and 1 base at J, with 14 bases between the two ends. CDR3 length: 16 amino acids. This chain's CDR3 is CASSLRLQLGNTEAFF. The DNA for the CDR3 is TGTGCCAGCAGTTTAAGGCTACAATTGGGGAACACTGAAGCTTTCTTT.

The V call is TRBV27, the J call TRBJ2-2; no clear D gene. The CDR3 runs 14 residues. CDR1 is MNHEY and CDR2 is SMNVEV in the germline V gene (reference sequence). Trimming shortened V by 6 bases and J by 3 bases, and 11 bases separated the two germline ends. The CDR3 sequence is CASRLGIDTGELFF. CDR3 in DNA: TGTGCCAGCAGGCTGGGTATAGACACCGGGGAGCTGTTTTTT.

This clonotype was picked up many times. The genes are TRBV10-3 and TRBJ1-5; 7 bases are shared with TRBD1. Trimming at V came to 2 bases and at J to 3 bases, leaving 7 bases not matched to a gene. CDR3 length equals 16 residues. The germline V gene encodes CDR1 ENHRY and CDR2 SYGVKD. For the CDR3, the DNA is TGTGCCATCAGTGAGCAACGGGACAGCGTCAATCAGCCCCAGCATTTT. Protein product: CAISEQRDSVNQPQHF.

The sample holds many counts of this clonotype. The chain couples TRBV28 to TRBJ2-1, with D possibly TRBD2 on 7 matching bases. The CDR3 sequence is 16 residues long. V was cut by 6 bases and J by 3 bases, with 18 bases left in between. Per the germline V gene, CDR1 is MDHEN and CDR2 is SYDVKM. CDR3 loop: CASRAPGGLDYNEQFF. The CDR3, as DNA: TGTGCCAGCAGGGCTCCCGGGGGGCTCGACTACAATGAGCAGTTCTTC.

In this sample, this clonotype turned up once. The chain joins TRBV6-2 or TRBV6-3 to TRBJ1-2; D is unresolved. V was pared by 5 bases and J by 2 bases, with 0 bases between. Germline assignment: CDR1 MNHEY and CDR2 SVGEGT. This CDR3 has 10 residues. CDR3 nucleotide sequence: TGTGCCAGCAGTAACTATGGCTACACCTTC. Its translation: CASSNYGYTF.

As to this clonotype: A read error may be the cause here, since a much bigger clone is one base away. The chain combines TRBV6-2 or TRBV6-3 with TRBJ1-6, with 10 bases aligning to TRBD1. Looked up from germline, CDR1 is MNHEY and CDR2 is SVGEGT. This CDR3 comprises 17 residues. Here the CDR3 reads CANSYSAGTGVNSPLHF. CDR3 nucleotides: TGTGCCAACAGTTACTCCGCCGGGACAGGGGTTAATTCACCCCTCCACTTT.

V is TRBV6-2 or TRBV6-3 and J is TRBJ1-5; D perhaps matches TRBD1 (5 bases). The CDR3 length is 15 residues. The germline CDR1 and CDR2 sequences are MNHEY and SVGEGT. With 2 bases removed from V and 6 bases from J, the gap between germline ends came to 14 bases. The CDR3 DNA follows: TGTGCCAGCAGTTACCCGGGACGGGCAGGTCAGCCCCAGCATTTT. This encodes CASSYPGRAGQPQHF.

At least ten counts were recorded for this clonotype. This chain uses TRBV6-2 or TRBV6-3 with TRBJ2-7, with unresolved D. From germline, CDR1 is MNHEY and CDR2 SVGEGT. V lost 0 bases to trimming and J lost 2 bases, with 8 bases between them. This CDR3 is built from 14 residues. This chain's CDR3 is CASSYSAWTYEQYF. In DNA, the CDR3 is TGTGCCAGCAGTTACTCGGCCTGGACCTACGAGCAGTACTTC.

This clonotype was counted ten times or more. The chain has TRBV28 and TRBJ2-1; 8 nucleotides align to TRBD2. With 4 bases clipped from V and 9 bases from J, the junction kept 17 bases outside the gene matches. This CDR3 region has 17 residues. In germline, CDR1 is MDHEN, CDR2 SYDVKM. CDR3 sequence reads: CASSSPGGAGVKGEQFF. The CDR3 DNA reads TGTGCCAGCAGTTCCCCCGGGGGAGCGGGAGTAAAGGGTGAGCAGTTCTTC.

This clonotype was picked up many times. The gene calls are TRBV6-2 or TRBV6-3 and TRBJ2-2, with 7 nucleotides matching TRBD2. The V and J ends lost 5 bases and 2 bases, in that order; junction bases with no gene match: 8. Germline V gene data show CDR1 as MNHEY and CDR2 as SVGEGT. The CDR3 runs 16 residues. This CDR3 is CASSNLAEINTGELFF. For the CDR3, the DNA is TGTGCCAGCAGTAACCTAGCGGAGATAAACACCGGGGAGCTGTTTTTT.

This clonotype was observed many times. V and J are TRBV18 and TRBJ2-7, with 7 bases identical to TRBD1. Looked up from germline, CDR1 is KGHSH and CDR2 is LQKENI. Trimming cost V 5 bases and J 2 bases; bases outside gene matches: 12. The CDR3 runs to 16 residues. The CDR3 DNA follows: TGTGCCAGCTCATCCCAGGGGACAGCATCGACCTACGAGCAGTACTTC. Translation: CASSSQGTASTYEQYF.

The CDR3 DNA reads as TGTGCCAGCAGCCGCCCGGGGGCCTCTGGAAACACCATATATTTT. This translates into CASSRPGASGNTIYF. The chain couples TRBV5-4 to TRBJ1-3; D may be TRBD1 (6 bases). V was trimmed by 4 bases and J by 0 bases, leaving 11 bases between them. CDR3 length equals 15 residues. Germline assignment: CDR1 SGHNT and CDR2 YYREEE (reference sequence).

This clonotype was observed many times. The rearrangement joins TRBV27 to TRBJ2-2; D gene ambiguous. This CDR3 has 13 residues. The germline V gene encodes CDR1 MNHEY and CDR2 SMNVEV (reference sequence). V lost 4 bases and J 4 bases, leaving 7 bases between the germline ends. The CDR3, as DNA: TGTGCCAGCAGTTCCGCTAGCACCGGGGAGCTGTTTTTT. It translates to CASSSASTGELFF.

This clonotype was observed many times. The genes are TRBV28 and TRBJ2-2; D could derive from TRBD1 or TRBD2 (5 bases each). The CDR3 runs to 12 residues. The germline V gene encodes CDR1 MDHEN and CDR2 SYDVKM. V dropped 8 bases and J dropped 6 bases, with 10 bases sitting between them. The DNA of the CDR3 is TGTGCCAGCGCCTGGGGGTCCGGGGAGCTGTTTTTT. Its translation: CASAWGSGELFF.

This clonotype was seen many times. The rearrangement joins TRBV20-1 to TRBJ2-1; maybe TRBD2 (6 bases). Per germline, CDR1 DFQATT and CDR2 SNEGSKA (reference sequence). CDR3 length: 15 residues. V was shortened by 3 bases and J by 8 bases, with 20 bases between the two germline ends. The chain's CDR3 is CSASAFGEAVDEQFF. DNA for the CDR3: TGCAGTGCTAGCGCATTCGGGGAGGCCGTGGATGAGCAGTTCTTC.

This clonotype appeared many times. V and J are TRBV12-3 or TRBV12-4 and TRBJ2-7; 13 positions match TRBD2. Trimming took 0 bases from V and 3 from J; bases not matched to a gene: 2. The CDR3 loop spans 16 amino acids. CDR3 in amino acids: CASSLATSGRYYEQYF. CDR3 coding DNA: TGTGCCAGCAGTTTAGCGACTAGCGGGAGGTACTACGAGCAGTACTTC.

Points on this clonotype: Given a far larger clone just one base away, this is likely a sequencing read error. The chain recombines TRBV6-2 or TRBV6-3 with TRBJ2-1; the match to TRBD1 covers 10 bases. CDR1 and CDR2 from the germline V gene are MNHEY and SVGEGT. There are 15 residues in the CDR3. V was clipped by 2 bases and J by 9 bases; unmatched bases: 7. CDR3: CASSYSRTGGSEQFF. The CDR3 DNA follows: TGTGCCAGCAGTTACAGCCGGACAGGGGGTAGTGAGCAGTTCTTC.

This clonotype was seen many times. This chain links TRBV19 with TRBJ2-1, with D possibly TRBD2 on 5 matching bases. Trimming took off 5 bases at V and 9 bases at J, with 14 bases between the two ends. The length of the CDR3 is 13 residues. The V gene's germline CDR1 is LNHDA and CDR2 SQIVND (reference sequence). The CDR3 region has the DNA TGTGCCAGTAGTCAGACTCCGGCGGGTGAGCAGTTCTTC. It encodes CASSQTPAGEQFF.

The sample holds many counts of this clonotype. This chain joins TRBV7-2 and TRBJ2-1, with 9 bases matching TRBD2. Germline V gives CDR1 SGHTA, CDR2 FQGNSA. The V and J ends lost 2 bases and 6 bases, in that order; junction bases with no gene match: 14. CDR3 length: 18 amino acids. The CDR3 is CASSLYIRAGGRVNEQFF. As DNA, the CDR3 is TGTGCCAGCAGCTTATATATTCGGGCCGGCGGGAGGGTCAATGAGCAGTTCTTC.

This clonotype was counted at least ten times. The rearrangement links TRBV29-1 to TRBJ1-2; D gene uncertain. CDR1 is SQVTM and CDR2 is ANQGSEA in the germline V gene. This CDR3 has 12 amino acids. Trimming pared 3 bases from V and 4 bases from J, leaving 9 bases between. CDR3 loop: CSVDAGSYGYTF. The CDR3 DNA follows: TGCAGCGTTGATGCGGGTTCCTATGGCTACACCTTC.

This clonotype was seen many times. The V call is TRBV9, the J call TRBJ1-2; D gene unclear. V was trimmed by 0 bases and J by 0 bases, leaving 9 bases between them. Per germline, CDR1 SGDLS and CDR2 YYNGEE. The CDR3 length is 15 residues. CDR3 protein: CASSVGWEPNYGYTF. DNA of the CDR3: TGTGCCAGCAGCGTAGGGTGGGAACCTAACTATGGCTACACCTTC.

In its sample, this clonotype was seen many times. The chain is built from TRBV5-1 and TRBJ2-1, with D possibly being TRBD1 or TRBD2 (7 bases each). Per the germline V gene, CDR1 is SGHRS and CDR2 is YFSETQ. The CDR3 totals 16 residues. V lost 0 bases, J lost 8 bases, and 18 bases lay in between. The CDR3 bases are TGCGCCAGCAGCTTGGTGAGCAGGGGGAGCGGGGATGAGCAGTTCTTC. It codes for CASSLVSRGSGDEQFF. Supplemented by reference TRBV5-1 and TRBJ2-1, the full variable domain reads KAGVTQTPRYLIKTRGQQVTLSCSPISGHRSVSWYQQTPGQGLQFLFEYFSETQRNKGNFPGRFSGRQFSNSRSEMNVSTLELGDSALYLCASSLVSRGSGDEQFFGPGTRLTVL.

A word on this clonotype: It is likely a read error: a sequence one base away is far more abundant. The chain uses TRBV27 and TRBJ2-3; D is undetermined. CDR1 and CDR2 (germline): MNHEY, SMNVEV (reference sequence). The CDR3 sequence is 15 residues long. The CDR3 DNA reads TGTGCCACCAGTCATCGCCGGCAGGGCACAGATACGCAGTATTTT. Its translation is CATSHRRQGTDTQYF.

The CDR3 loop reads CASSPPSTGSSYEQYF. The CDR3 nucleotides are TGTGCCAGCTCCCCCCCCTCAACAGGGAGCTCCTACGAGCAGTACTTC. The chain is built from TRBV18 and TRBJ2-7; possible D gene TRBD1, 6 bases. Germline V gene data show CDR1 as KGHSH and CDR2 as LQKENI. There are 16 residues in the CDR3. Between the trimmed V and J ends, which lost 6 bases and 0 bases, there was a span of 18 bases.

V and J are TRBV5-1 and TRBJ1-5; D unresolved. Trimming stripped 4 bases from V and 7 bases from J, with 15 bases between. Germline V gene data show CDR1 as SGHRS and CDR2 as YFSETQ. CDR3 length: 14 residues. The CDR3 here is CASSPGSPGQPQHF. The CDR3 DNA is TGCGCCAGCAGCCCGGGAAGCCCCGGACAGCCCCAGCATTTT.

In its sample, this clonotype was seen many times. CDR3 sequence: CASSQEGTTISTDTQYF. CDR3 sequence (DNA): TGTGCCAGCAGCCAAGAGGGGACTACGATCAGCACAGATACGCAGTATTTT. The chain uses TRBV4-2 and TRBJ2-3, with 7 bases that match TRBD2. CDR3 length: 17 residues. Unmatched junction bases numbered 6, after V lost 0 bases and J lost 0 bases. In germline, CDR1 is LGHNA, CDR2 YNFKEQ.

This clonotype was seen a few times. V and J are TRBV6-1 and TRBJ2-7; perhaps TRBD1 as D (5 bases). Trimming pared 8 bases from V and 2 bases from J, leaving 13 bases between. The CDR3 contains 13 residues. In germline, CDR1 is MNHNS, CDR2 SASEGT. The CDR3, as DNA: TGTGCCAGCTGGGGATCGACAGCCTACGAGCAGTACTTC. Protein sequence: CASWGSTAYEQYF.

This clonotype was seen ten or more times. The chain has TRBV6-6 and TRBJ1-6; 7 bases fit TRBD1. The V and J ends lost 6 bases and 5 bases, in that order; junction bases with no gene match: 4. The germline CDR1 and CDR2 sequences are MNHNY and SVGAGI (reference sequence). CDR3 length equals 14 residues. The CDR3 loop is CASRQGFDNSPLHF. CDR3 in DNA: TGTGCCAGCAGACAGGGGTTCGATAATTCACCCCTCCACTTT.

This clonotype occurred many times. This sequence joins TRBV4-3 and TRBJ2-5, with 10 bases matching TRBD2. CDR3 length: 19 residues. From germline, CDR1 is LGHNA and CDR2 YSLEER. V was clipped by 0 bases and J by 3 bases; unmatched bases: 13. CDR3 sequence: CASSQDKEGAGGIEETQYF. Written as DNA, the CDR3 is TGCGCCAGCAGCCAAGATAAAGAGGGAGCGGGAGGGATAGAAGAGACCCAGTACTTC.

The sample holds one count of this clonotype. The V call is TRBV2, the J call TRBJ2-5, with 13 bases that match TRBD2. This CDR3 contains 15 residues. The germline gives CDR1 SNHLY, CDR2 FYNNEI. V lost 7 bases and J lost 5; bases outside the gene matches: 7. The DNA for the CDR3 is TGTGCCAGCACCATACTGGGACTAGCGGGGGAGACCCAGTACTTC. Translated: CASTILGLAGETQYF.

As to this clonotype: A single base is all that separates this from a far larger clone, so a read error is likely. In DNA form, the CDR3 reads TGTGCCAGCAGGCCCGGGCACGAGCAGTTCTTC. Amino acids: CASRPGHEQFF. The chain carries TRBV28 and TRBJ2-1; no clear D. The CDR3 is 11 residues long. V shed 6 bases and J shed 10 bases, with 10 bases lying between them. Germline V gene data show CDR1 as MDHEN and CDR2 as SYDVKM.

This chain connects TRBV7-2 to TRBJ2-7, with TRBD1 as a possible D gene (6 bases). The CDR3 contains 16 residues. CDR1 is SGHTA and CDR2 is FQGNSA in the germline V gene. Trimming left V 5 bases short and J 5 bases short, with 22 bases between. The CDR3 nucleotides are TGTGCCAGCAGCCAGGGGCGCAGGGCGCAGGGAAACGAGCAGTACTTC. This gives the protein CASSQGRRAQGNEQYF.